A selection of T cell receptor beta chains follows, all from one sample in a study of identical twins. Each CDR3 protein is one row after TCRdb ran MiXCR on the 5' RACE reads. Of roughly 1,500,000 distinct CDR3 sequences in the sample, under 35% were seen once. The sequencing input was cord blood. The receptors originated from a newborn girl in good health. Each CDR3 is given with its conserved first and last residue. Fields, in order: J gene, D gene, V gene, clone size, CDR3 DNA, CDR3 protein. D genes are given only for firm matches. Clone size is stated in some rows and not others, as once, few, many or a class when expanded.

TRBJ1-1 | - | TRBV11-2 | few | TGTGCCAGCAGCTTACAGGGGATGACTGAAGCTTTCTTT | CASSLQGMTEAFF
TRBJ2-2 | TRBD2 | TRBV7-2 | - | TGTGCCAGCAGCTTAATGGGACTAGATGGTGGGGAGCTGTTTTTT | CASSLMGLDGGELFF
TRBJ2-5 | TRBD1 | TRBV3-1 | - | TGTGCCAGCAGCCAAGATGACAGAGGACAGGGGATGCAGTACTTC | CASSQDDRGQGMQYF
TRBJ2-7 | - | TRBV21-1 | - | TGTGCCAGCAGCAAAAGGCGGGACAGGGGGACTTACGAGCAGTACTTC | CASSKRRDRGTYEQYF
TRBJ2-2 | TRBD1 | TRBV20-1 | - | TGCAGTGCTAGTGCTGGACAAGGGGGCCTGAACACCCTGGAGCTGTTTTTT | CSASAGQGGLNTLELFF
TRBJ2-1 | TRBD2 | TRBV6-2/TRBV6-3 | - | TGTGCCAGCAGTTACTGGGGGGGTAACAGGAGGAATGAGCAGTTCTTC | CASSYWGGNRRNEQFF
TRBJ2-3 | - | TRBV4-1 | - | TGCGCCAGCAGCCAACGTAAATTGGAGGGGGCGATCTCAGATACGCAGTATTTT | CASSQRKLEGAISDTQYF
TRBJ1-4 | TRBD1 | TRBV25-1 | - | TGTGCCAGCCCTTGGACAGGGCCCCAAGATGTCGGACTGTTTTTT | CASPWTGPQDVGLFF
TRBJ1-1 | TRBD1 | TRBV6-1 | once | TGTGCCAGCAGTGAACCGATTACGGACAGGGAAGCTTTCTTT | CASSEPITDREAFF
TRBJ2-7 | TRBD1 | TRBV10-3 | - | TGTGCCATCAGTTTGGGACAGGGAAGGGACGAGCAGTACTTC | CAISLGQGRDEQYF
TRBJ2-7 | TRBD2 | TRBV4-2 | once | TGTGCCAGCAGCCAAGATCTAGCGGGAGGGCCGGATGAGCAGTACTTC | CASSQDLAGGPDEQYF
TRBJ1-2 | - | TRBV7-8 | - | TGTGCCAGCAGCTTACTCGTGGCTGGGGGCTACACCTTC | CASSLLVAGGYTF
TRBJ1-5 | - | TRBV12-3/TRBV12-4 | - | TGTGCCAGCAGCCCAGGACGGGGGGCGAATCAGCCCCAGCATTTT | CASSPGRGANQPQHF
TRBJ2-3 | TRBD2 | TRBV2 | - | TGTGCCAGCCAGCGGGGGACATTCACAGATACGCAGTATTTT | CASQRGTFTDTQYF
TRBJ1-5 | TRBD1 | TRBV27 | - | TGTGCCAGCAGTTTTGCGACAGGGGGGGGGAGCAATCAGCCCCAGCATTTT | CASSFATGGGSNQPQHF
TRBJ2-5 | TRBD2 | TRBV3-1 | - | TGTGCCAGCAACCAATTTAGCGGGGGGCCTTTAGGGGAGACCCAGTACTTC | CASNQFSGGPLGETQYF
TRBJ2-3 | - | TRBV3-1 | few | TGTGCCAGCAGCCGAAAACCCTTTAGGAGTACGCAGTATTTT | CASSRKPFRSTQYF
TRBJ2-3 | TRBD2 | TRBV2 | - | TGTGCCAGCAGTGGACTAGCGGGGGGGCCCTCGCACACAGATACGCAGTATTTT | CASSGLAGGPSHTDTQYF
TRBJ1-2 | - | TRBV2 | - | TGTGCCAGCAGTGGAGGGATCTTCTATGGCTACACCTTC | CASSGGIFYGYTF
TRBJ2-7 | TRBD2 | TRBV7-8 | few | TGTGCCAGCAGCTTACTACAGGGGACTAGCGGTACCTACGAGCAGTACTTC | CASSLLQGTSGTYEQYF
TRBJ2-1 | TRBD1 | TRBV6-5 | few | TGTGCCAGCAGCCCCCGGACAGGGTGGTACAATGGGCAGTTCTTC | CASSPRTGWYNGQFF
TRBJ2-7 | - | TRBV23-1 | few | TGCGCCAGCAGTCCAGGCCTGATTGGGTTGAGCTCCTACGAGCAGTACTTC | CASSPGLIGLSSYEQYF
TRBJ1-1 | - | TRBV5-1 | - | TGCGCCAGCAGCTCCGGGACCCGGACTGAAGCTTTCTTT | CASSSGTRTEAFF
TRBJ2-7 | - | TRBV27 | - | TGTGCCAGCAGTATACTGGGGGTCCATGAGCAGTACTTC | CASSILGVHEQYF
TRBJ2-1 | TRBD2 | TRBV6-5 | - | TGTGCCAGCAGTCAAAACGGGCGGGAGACGGGAAATGAGCAGTTCTTC | CASSQNGRETGNEQFF
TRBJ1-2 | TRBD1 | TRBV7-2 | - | TGTGCCAGCAGCCCAACGACAGGGAGGAACGGCTACACCTTC | CASSPTTGRNGYTF
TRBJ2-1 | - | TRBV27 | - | TGTGCCAGCTCGGCCGGGAGCCGCGGGGACTTGGATGAGCAGTTCTTC | CASSAGSRGDLDEQFF
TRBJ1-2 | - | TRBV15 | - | TGTGCCACCAGCAGAGATGGTCCCACAGGGCATGGCTACACCTTC | CATSRDGPTGHGYTF
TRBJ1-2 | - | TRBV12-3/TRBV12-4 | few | TGTGCCAGCAGTTTAGCCCGGACAGTGGAGTATGGCTACACCTTC | CASSLARTVEYGYTF
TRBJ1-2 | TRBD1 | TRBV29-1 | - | TGCAGCGTTGGGCAGGGGGTCCCATTTAACTATGGCTACACCTTC | CSVGQGVPFNYGYTF
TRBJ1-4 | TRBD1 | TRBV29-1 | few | TGCAGCGCCCAGGGACAGGGGCTGGCTAATGAAAAACTGTTTTTT | CSAQGQGLANEKLFF
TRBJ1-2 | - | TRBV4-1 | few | TGCGCCAGCAGCCAAGATGGGGTCGGGGCGCTGGGCTACACCTTC | CASSQDGVGALGYTF
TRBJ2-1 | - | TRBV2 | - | TGTGCCAGCATGAGGGGGGGACGCGAGACCCAGTTCTTC | CASMRGGRETQFF
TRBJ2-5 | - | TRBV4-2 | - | TGTGCCAGCAGCCAAGATGAGGGGGGGGGCACCCAAGAGACCCAGTACTTC | CASSQDEGGGTQETQYF
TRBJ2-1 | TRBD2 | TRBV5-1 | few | TGCGCCAGCAGTACTGGGGGGACTAGCGGGAATGAGCAGTTCTTC | CASSTGGTSGNEQFF
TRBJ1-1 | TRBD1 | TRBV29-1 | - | TGCAGCGTTGAAGGCGATCCTACAGGGGTTAGAGAGGCTTTCTTT | CSVEGDPTGVREAFF
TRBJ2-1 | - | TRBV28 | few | TGTGCCAGCAGTTTCCCTAGGAATGAGCAGTTCTTC | CASSFPRNEQFF
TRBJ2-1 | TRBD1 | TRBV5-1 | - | TGCGCCAGCAGCTCTGAACCTCGACAGGGGGGCTACAATGAGCAGTTCTTC | CASSSEPRQGGYNEQFF
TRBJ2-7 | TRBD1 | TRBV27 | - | TGTGCCAGCAGTTACTCAATTAAGCGTAGGGACAGCTCCTACGAGCAGTACTTC | CASSYSIKRRDSSYEQYF
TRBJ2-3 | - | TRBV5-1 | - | TGCGCCAGCAGCGCCGGGGGGCGTACAGATACGCAGTATTTT | CASSAGGRTDTQYF
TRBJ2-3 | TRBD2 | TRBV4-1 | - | TGCGCCAGAGAGGGACTAGCCTCAGATACGCAGTATTTT | CAREGLASDTQYF
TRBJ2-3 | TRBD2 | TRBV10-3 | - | TGTGCCATCAGCCACCTCCCTAGCGGGGGGCTCTCAGATACGCAGTATTTT | CAISHLPSGGLSDTQYF
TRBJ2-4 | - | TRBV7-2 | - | TGTGCCAGCAGCTTAGTTTTTGCCGACCGCCTAGCCAAAAACATTCAGTACTTC | CASSLVFADRLAKNIQYF
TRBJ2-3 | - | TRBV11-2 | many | TGTGCCAGCAGCCGTGGGCGGAGAACAGATACGCAGTATTTT | CASSRGRRTDTQYF
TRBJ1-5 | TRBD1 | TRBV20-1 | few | TGCAGTGCCGTAAGACCAGGACAGGGGGGGCAGCCCCAGCATTTT | CSAVRPGQGGQPQHF
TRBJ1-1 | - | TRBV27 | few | TGTGCCAGCAGTGACCAGGGGAAGGGGAACACTGAAGCTTTCTTT | CASSDQGKGNTEAFF
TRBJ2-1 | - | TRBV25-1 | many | TGTGCCAGCAGTCTATTACGGACGGCCTACAATGAGCAGTTCTTC | CASSLLRTAYNEQFF
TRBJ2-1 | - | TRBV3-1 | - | TGTGCCAGCAGCCCTTTTGTAGTCCCGAGGATCCATGAGCAGTTCTTC | CASSPFVVPRIHEQFF
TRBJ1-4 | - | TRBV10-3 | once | TGTGCCATCAGCCATCACGGGACGGATAATGAAAAACTGTTTTTT | CAISHHGTDNEKLFF